This section outlines one TCR beta chain sequence together with its context. What it binds is not known. This sample was taken from a study of cytomegalovirus exposure and HLA in healthy donors. Findings of the study overall: Cytomegalovirus-associated status was assigned to about 170 TCR beta chains.

This PCR relied on a set of 60 Vbeta primers and 13 Jbeta primers. The data were produced by immunoSEQ multiplex PCR, yet TCRdb's version contains in-frame clones alone and is incomplete. The repertoire holds some 130,000 clones, 66% seen once, with around 1.6% in the top ten. The germline gives CDR1 SGHVS, CDR2 FQNEAQ. This CDR3 has 16 residues. With 5 bases removed from V and 7 bases from J, the gap between germline ends came to 24 bases. The receptor comes from a human donor in good health. Sequencing used PBMCs. The chain is built from TRBV7-8 and TRBJ2-7; no clear D gene. The CDR3 DNA is TGTGCCAGCAGCCAGATGGCGTGGGCAGGTCCAAATGAGCAGTACTTC. The encoded protein is CASSQMAWAGPNEQYF.